The sequence of this T cell receptor (beta chain) was determined in a study of CD8 T cells in Susac syndrome. Germline loops: CDR1 DFQATT, CDR2 SNEGSKA (reference sequence). The CDR3 has 15 amino acids. J gave up 9 bases and V 6 bases, and 16 bases lay outside the gene matches. It was with random hexamers that 0.5 to 1 ug RNA was reverse transcribed. The method of amplification for TCR beta CDR3 was immunoSEQ multiplex PCR, covering 54 Vbeta and 13 Jbeta. A single record per CDR3 protein comes from TCRdb applying MiXCR to the immunoSEQ multiplex PCR reads. The top ten clones hold approximately 0.097% of a sample with 150,000 to 250,000 distinct CDR3 sequences, about 95% of them seen once. The authors negatively isolated CD8+ and CD4+ T cells and FACS-enriched TEMRA cells.

The chain uses TRBV20-1 and TRBJ2-1; 8 nucleotides line up with TRBD1. The source material was CD4+ T cells from PBMCs. The receptor was derived from a human donor with multiple sclerosis. The CDR3 spells CSAPIMGQVDGEQFF. Written as DNA, the CDR3 is TGCAGTGCACCCATAATGGGACAGGTCGATGGTGAGCAGTTCTTC.